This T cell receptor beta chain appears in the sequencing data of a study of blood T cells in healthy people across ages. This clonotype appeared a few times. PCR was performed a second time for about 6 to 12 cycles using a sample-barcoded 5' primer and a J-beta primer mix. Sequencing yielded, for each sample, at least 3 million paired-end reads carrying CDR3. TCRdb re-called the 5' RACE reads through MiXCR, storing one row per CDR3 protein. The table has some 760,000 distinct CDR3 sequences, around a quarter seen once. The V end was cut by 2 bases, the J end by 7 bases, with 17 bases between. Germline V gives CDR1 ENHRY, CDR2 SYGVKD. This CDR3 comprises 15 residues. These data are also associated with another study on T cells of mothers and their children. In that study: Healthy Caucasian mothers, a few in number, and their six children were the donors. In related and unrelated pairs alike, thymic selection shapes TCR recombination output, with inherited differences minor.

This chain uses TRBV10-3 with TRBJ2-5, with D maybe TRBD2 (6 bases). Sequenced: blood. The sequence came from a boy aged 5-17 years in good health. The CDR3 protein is CAISEAIAAGTTQYF. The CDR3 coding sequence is TGTGCCATCAGTGAGGCCATAGCGGCCGGGACGACCCAGTACTTC.